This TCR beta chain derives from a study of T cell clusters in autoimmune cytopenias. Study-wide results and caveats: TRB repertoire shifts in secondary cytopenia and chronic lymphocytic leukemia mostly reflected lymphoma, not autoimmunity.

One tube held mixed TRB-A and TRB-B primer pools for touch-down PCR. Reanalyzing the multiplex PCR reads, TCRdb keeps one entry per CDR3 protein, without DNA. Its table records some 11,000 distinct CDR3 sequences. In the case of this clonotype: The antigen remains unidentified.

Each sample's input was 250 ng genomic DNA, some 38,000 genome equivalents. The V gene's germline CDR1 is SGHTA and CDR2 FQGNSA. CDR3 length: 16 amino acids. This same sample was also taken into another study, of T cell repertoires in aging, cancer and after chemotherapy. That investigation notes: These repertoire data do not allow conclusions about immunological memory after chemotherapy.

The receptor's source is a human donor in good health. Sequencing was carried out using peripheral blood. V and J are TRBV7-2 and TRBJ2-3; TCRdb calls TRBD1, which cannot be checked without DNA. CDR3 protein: CASSLRTGGNSDTQYF.